Here is one T cell receptor (beta chain) with its context. What it binds is unknown. Primers for the PCR totalled 60 Vbeta and 13 Jbeta. The assay was immunoSEQ multiplex PCR, and TCRdb's table has in-frame clones only and misses some. Found here are over 120,000 clones, roughly four fifths of them singletons; the top ten hold around 1.5%. Looked up from germline, CDR1 is MNHEY and CDR2 is SMNVEV (reference sequence). This CDR3 comprises 16 residues. Trimming took 2 bases from V and 4 from J, leaving 17 bases between them. The record originates from a study of cytomegalovirus exposure and HLA in healthy donors. Study-wide points: The presence/absence work took it that sequencing depth was about the same across donors.

The receptor's source is a man aged 25 to 40 in good health and CMV-seropositive. The chain joins TRBV27 to TRBJ1-2, with a weak D call TRBD1 (6 bases). Input material: PBMCs. CDR3 protein: CASSLRGGLTPYGYTF. CDR3 in DNA: TGTGCCAGCAGTTTAAGGGGGGGGCTTACCCCCTATGGCTACACCTTC.